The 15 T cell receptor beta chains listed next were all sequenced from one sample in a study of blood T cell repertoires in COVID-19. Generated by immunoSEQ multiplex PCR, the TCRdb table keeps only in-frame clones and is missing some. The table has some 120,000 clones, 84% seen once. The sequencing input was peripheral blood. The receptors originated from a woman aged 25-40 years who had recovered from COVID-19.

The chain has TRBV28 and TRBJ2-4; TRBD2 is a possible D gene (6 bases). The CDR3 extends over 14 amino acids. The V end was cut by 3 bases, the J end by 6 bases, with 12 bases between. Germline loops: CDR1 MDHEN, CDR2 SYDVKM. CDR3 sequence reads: CASSFYGRGNIQYF. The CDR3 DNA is TGTGCCAGCAGTTTCTATGGGCGGGGAAACATTCAGTACTTC.

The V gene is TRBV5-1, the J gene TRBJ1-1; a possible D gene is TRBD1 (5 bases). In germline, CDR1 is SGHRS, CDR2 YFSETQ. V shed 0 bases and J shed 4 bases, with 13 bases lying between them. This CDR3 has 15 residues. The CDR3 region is CASSLGSGDGTEAFF. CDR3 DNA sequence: TGCGCCAGCAGCTTGGGATCGGGGGACGGCACTGAAGCTTTCTTT.

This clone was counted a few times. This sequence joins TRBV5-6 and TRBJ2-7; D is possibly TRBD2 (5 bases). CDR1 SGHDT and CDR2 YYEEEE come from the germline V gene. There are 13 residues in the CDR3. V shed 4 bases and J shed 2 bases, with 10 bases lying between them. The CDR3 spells CASSPPGTYEQYF. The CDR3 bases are TGTGCCAGCAGCCCGCCGGGGACCTACGAGCAGTACTTC.

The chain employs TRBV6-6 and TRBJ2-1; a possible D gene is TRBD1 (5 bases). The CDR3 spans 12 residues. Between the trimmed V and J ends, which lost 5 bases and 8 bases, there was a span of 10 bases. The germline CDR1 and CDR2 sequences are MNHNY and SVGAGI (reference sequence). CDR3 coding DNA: TGTGCCAGCAGTACCGACAGAGATGAGCAGTTCTTC. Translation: CASSTDRDEQFF.

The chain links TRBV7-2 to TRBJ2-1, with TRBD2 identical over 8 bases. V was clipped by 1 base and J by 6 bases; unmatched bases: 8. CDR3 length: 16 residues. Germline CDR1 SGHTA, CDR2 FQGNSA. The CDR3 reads CASSLGSGGGANEQFF. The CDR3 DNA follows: TGTGCCAGCAGCTTAGGGAGCGGGGGAGGTGCCAATGAGCAGTTCTTC.

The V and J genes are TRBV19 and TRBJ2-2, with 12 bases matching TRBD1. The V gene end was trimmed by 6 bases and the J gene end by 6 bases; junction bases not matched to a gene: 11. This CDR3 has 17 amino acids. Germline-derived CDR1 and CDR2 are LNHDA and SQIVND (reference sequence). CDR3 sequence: CASRSGTGGAWSGELFF. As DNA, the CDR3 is TGTGCCAGTAGAAGCGGGACAGGGGGCGCATGGTCCGGGGAGCTGTTTTTT.

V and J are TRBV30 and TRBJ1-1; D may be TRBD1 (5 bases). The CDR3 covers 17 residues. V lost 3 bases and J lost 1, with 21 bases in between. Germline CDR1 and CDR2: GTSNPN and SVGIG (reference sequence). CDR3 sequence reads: CAWSRQRGLGGNTEAFF. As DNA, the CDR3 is TGTGCCTGGAGCCGACAAAGGGGTCTTGGCGGGAACACTGAAGCTTTCTTT.

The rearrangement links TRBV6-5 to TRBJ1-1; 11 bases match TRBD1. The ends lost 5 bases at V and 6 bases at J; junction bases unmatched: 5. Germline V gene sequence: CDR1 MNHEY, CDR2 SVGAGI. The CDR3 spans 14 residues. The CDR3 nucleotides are TGTGCCAGCAGTCTCGCGGGACAGGGGGCTGAAGCTTTCTTT. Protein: CASSLAGQGAEAFF.

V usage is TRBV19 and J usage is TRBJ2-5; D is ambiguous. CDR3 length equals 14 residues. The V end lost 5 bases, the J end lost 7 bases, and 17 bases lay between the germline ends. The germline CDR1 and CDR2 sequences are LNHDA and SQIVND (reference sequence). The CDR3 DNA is TGTGCCAGTAGTGACACCCGCCGAGATGCGACCCAGTACTTC. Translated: CASSDTRRDATQYF.

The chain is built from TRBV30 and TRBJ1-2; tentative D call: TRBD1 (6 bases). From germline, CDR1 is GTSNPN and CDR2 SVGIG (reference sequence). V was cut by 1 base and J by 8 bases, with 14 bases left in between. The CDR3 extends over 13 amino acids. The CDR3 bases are TGTGCCTGGAGTGAACAGGGTTCAGGGGGCTACACCTTC. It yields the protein CAWSEQGSGGYTF. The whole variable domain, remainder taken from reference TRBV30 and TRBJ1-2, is SQTIHQWPATLVQPVGSPLSLECTVEGTSNPNLYWYRQAAGRGLQLLFYSVGIGQISSEVPQNLSASRPQDRQFILSSKKLLLSDSGFYLCAWSEQGSGGYTFGSGTRLTVV.

The CDR3 sequence: CASSPGTGSNQPQHF. In nucleotides, the CDR3 is TGTGCCAGCTCACCAGGTACAGGGAGCAATCAGCCCCAGCATTTT. V and J are TRBV18 and TRBJ1-5, with D tentatively TRBD1 (6 bases). V lost 2 bases and J lost 1, with 9 bases in between. CDR3 length: 15 amino acids. Germline CDR1 KGHSH, CDR2 LQKENI.

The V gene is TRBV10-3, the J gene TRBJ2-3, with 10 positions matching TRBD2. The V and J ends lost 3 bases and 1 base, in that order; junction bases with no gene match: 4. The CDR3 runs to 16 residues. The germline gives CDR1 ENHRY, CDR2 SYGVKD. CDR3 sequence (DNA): TGTGCCATCAGTGATGGAGCGGGGGGGGGCACAGATACGCAGTATTTT. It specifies CAISDGAGGGTDTQYF.

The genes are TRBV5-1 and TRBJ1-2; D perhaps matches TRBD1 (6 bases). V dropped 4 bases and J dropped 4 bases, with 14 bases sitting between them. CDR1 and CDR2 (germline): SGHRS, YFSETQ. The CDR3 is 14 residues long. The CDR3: CASSPWDTGYGYTF. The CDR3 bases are TGCGCCAGCAGCCCCTGGGACACCGGCTATGGCTACACCTTC.

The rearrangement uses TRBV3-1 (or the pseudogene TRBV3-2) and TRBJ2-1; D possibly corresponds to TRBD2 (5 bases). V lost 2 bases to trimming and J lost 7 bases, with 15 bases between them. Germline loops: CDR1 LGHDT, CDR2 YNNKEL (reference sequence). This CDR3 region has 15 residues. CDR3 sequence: CASSQSYTGKNEQFF. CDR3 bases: TGTGCCAGCAGCCAATCGTATACGGGGAAGAATGAGCAGTTCTTC.

CDR3 coding DNA: TGTGCCAGTAGTATTCAACTAGCGGGGGCTCGAAATGAGCAGTTCTTC. Encoded protein: CASSIQLAGARNEQFF. V usage is TRBV19 and J usage is TRBJ2-1; TRBD2 agrees at 11 bases. Germline V CDR1 and CDR2: LNHDA, SQIVND (reference sequence). With V trimmed by 3 bases and J by 7 bases, 8 bases remained unmatched. The CDR3 contains 16 residues.